One sample yielded the 26 T cell receptor beta chains listed below, sequenced in a study of blood T cell repertoires in COVID-19. TCRdb's copy holds only in-frame clones and misses some; the assay was immunoSEQ multiplex PCR. The sample comprises about 230,000 clones, 81% of which are singletons, and around 8% rests with the top ten. Sequenced input: peripheral blood. The receptors come from a woman at least 80 years old with acute or convalescent COVID-19.

V and J are TRBV6-5 and TRBJ1-2; 8 positions match TRBD1. Germline V gene sequence: CDR1 MNHEY, CDR2 SVGAGI. With 10 bases clipped from V and 4 bases from J, the junction kept 2 bases outside the gene matches. This CDR3 comprises 11 residues. DNA for the CDR3: TGTGCCACCACAGGGGGCTATGGCTACACCTTC. Translation gives CATTGGYGYTF.

In its sample, this clone was seen once. The rearrangement uses TRBV6-1 and TRBJ1-1; maybe TRBD1 (5 bases). V lost 1 base, J lost 0 bases, and 6 bases lay in between. CDR3 size: 14 residues. Looked up from germline, CDR1 is MNHNS and CDR2 is SASEGT. The CDR3 protein is CASSEGGVNTEAFF. The CDR3 region has the DNA TGTGCCAGCAGTGAAGGGGGCGTGAACACTGAAGCTTTCTTT.

Regarding this clone: This specimen includes other DNA sequences encoding the same CDR3. V and J are TRBV25-1 and TRBJ2-7; weak D call: TRBD1 (5 bases). The V end lost 1 base, the J end lost 2 bases, and 9 bases lay between the germline ends. The germline V gene has CDR1 MGHDK and CDR2 SYGVNS. The CDR3 has 14 residues. The DNA for the CDR3 is TGTGCCAGCAGTGAATTTGGACAACCCTACGAGCAGTACTTC. Translation: CASSEFGQPYEQYF.

The chain employs TRBV6-1 and TRBJ1-6; 8 nucleotides align to TRBD1. There are 17 residues in the CDR3. CDR1 is MNHNS, CDR2 SASEGT, per germline. Unmatched junction bases numbered 10, after V lost 0 bases and J lost 9 bases. CDR3 protein: CASSEAGRGRLRSPLHF. The CDR3, as DNA: TGTGCCAGCAGTGAAGCCGGCAGGGGGCGCCTTCGTTCACCCCTCCACTTT.

CDR3 DNA: TGTGCCGGAAAACGACAGGGGGATGAAAAACTGTTTTTT. Protein product: CAGKRQGDEKLFF. The V and J genes are TRBV19 and TRBJ1-4; 9 bases match TRBD1. This CDR3 spans 13 amino acids. Unmatched junction bases numbered 7, after V lost 11 bases and J lost 6 bases. In germline, CDR1 is LNHDA, CDR2 SQIVND (reference sequence).

The J gene is TRBJ1-2, the V gene TRBV5-1, with 9 bases aligning to TRBD1. Germline-derived CDR1 and CDR2 are SGHRS and YFSETQ. The CDR3 is made up of 15 amino acids. Trimming cost V 2 bases and J 2 bases; bases outside gene matches: 4. The CDR3 reads CASSFEGTGNYGYTF. CDR3 DNA sequence: TGCGCCAGCAGCTTTGAGGGGACAGGGAACTATGGCTACACCTTC.

This clone has more than one count but fewer than ten. The chain links TRBV19 to TRBJ1-1, with D hard to call. The CDR3 is 15 amino acids. Germline lookup yields CDR1 LNHDA and CDR2 SQIVND (reference sequence). Trimming removed 3 bases from V and 0 bases from J, with 11 bases in between. CDR3 bases: TGTGCCAGTAGTATCGGAGGAATCATGAACACTGAAGCTTTCTTT. This codes for CASSIGGIMNTEAFF.

The chain combines TRBV5-1 with TRBJ2-3; TRBD1 aligns across 8 bases. Germline CDR1 and CDR2: SGHRS and YFSETQ. The ends lost 5 bases at V and 3 bases at J; junction bases unmatched: 8. The CDR3 has 15 amino acids. CDR3 in amino acids: CASSPAGGATDTQYF. In DNA, the CDR3 is TGCGCCAGCAGTCCGGCAGGGGGCGCAACAGATACGCAGTATTTT.

This chain connects TRBV11-1 to TRBJ2-7, with D possibly being TRBD2 (6 bases). The CDR3 length is 16 residues. Deletions cut 3 bases from V and 2 bases from J, with 17 bases between. The V gene's germline CDR1 is SGHAT and CDR2 FQDESV (reference sequence). Here the CDR3 DNA reads TGTGCCAGCAGCTTGGCGCTAAGGGACTCGCCCTACGAGCAGTACTTC. Protein sequence: CASSLALRDSPYEQYF.

The rearrangement uses TRBV7-9 and TRBJ1-2; 8 bases are shared with TRBD1. This CDR3 has 14 amino acids. With V trimmed by 5 bases and J by 4 bases, 6 bases remained unmatched. The germline CDR1 and CDR2 sequences are SEHNR and FQNEAQ (reference sequence). The CDR3 coding sequence is TGTGCCAGCAGCCAGACAGGGGAACTCTATGGCTACACCTTC. It translates to CASSQTGELYGYTF.

V gene TRBV6-1 combines with J gene TRBJ1-2; D is uncertain. The V gene's germline CDR1 is MNHNS and CDR2 SASEGT. Trimming stripped 1 base from V and 8 bases from J, with 14 bases between. The CDR3 consists of 14 residues. CDR3 nucleotide sequence: TGTGCCAGCAGTGAAGTCGCGGGGAGAGAGGGCTACACCTTC. This gives the protein CASSEVAGREGYTF.

The chain combines TRBV6-1 with TRBJ2-3; 8 nucleotides match TRBD1. Losses at the gene ends were 3 bases for V and 6 bases for J; bases not matched to a gene: 8. Germline CDR1 and CDR2: MNHNS and SASEGT. The CDR3 runs 15 residues. The CDR3 DNA sequence: TGTGCCAGCAGTGAGCAGCAGGGGGCAGCGGATACGCAGTATTTT. Its translation is CASSEQQGAADTQYF.

CDR3 residues: CASSPLGAATNEKLFF. CDR3 in DNA: TGTGCCAGCAGTCCCCTGGGGGCAGCAACTAATGAAAAACTGTTTTTT. This sequence joins TRBV28 and TRBJ1-4; the D gene is possibly TRBD1 (6 bases). Germline V gives CDR1 MDHEN, CDR2 SYDVKM. CDR3 length: 16 amino acids. V gave up 5 bases and J gave up 0 bases, with 13 bases separating them.

The chain joins TRBV7-2 to TRBJ2-7; 11 nucleotides match TRBD1. The J segment lost 1 base and the V segment lost 5 bases, leaving 4 bases of the junction unmatched. The germline V gene has CDR1 SGHTA and CDR2 FQGNSA. The length of the CDR3 is 15 residues. Written as DNA, the CDR3 is TGTGCCAGCAGCCCCGGACAGGGGGCATCCTACGAGCAGTACTTC. Protein sequence: CASSPGQGASYEQYF.

The chain recombines TRBV28 with TRBJ1-5; D is possibly TRBD1 (5 bases). Trimming took off 6 bases at V and 0 bases at J, with 18 bases between the two ends. This CDR3 is built from 17 residues. Germline loops: CDR1 MDHEN, CDR2 SYDVKM. Here the CDR3 DNA reads TGTGCCAGCAGCTTAACTTGGGGCACCAATAGCAATCAGCCCCAGCATTTT. Amino acid sequence: CASSLTWGTNSNQPQHF.

The genes are TRBV18 and TRBJ1-4, with 7 nucleotides matching TRBD1. J lost 0 bases, V lost 2 bases, and 12 bases had no gene match. Germline assignment: CDR1 KGHSH and CDR2 LQKENI. This CDR3 is 19 amino acids long. CDR3 coding DNA: TGTGCCAGCTCACCAACCTACCTGGGACAGACTGCAACTAATGAAAAACTGTTTTTT. Translated: CASSPTYLGQTATNEKLFF.

The genes are TRBV19 and TRBJ1-2; 9 nucleotides line up with TRBD1. Germline V gene sequence: CDR1 LNHDA, CDR2 SQIVND (reference sequence). Trimming at V came to 7 bases and at J to 2 bases, leaving 8 bases not matched to a gene. This CDR3 region has 15 residues. CDR3 nucleotides: TGTGCCAGTACCCGCCGACAGGGGGGGAACTATGGCTACACCTTC. It encodes CASTRRQGGNYGYTF.

The chain is built from TRBV7-9 and TRBJ2-3, with TRBD1 identical over 10 bases. The CDR3 runs 16 residues. The V gene end was trimmed by 2 bases and the J gene end by 3 bases; junction bases not matched to a gene: 5. Germline loops: CDR1 SEHNR, CDR2 FQNEAQ (reference sequence). DNA of the CDR3: TGTGCCAGCAGCTTAACCGGGACAGGGGTAACAGATACGCAGTATTTT. Protein: CASSLTGTGVTDTQYF.

V and J are TRBV28 and TRBJ1-5; 7 nucleotides line up with TRBD1. The V gene end was trimmed by 3 bases and the J gene end by 7 bases; junction bases not matched to a gene: 6. The CDR3 totals 14 residues. Germline V gene sequence: CDR1 MDHEN, CDR2 SYDVKM. CDR3 loop: CASSFPQGRQPQHF. CDR3 in DNA: TGTGCCAGCAGTTTCCCACAGGGGCGACAGCCCCAGCATTTT.

Regarding this clone: At one of its ends the junction is not consistent with the germline gene, which may arise from a read error. V is TRBV30 and J is TRBJ1-1; 9 bases agree with TRBD1. Germline V gene sequence: CDR1 GTSNPN, CDR2 SVGIG (reference sequence). The CDR3 has 13 residues. The CDR3 is CARRQGVGTEAFF. The CDR3, as DNA: TGTGCCCGGAGACAGGGGGTGGGAACTGAAGCTTTCTTT.

The genes are TRBV18 and TRBJ1-1; the D is unclear. Germline V gene sequence: CDR1 KGHSH, CDR2 LQKENI. The CDR3 spans 15 residues. Trimming stripped 3 bases from V and 5 bases from J, with 16 bases between. In DNA, the CDR3 is TGTGCCAGCTCACCTTTTCGGGAGATGGGGACTGAAGCTTTCTTT. The encoded protein is CASSPFREMGTEAFF.

This clone has just a few counts. This chain joins TRBV4-1 and TRBJ2-3; D ambiguous. This CDR3 is 13 amino acids long. Deletions cut 0 bases from V and 4 bases from J, with 5 bases between. CDR1 and CDR2 (germline): MGHRA, YSYEKL. CDR3 in DNA: TGCGCCAGCAGCCAAGAAGCCCCAGATACGCAGTATTTT. This sequence encodes CASSQEAPDTQYF.

The chain joins TRBV2 to TRBJ1-2, with 7 bases that match TRBD1. Germline values: CDR1 SNHLY, CDR2 FYNNEI. Trimming removed 8 bases from V and 5 bases from J; junction bases left unmatched: 14. The CDR3 sequence is 15 residues long. CDR3 in DNA: TGTGCCAGCCTTAAGTCAGGGGGTCCCCCATATGGCTACACCTTC. Translating gives CASLKSGGPPYGYTF.

This chain connects TRBV6-1 to TRBJ1-1; TRBD1 agrees at 8 bases. J gave up 6 bases and V 1 base, and 7 bases lay outside the gene matches. CDR3 length equals 15 residues. Germline CDR1 reads MNHNS; CDR2 reads SASEGT. DNA of the CDR3: TGTGCCAGCAGTGAAGAGTACAGGGGGTACCCTGAAGCTTTCTTT. This encodes CASSEEYRGYPEAFF.

This sequence joins TRBV10-2 and TRBJ1-5, with no clear D. The CDR3 covers 13 residues. V lost 8 bases to trimming and J lost 5 bases, with 13 bases between them. Germline V gives CDR1 WSHSY, CDR2 SAAADI. The CDR3 reads CASCRGMDQPQHF. The CDR3 nucleotides are TGCGCCAGCTGCCGGGGTATGGATCAGCCCCAGCATTTT.

The chain employs TRBV7-9 and TRBJ1-1, with D possibly being TRBD1 (6 bases). This CDR3 region has 14 residues. V lost 5 bases and J 4 bases, leaving 14 bases between the germline ends. Germline CDR1 reads SEHNR; CDR2 reads FQNEAQ (reference sequence). The CDR3 protein is CASSPGGAGTEAFF. As DNA, the CDR3 is TGTGCCAGCAGCCCCGGGGGGGCGGGCACTGAAGCTTTCTTT.